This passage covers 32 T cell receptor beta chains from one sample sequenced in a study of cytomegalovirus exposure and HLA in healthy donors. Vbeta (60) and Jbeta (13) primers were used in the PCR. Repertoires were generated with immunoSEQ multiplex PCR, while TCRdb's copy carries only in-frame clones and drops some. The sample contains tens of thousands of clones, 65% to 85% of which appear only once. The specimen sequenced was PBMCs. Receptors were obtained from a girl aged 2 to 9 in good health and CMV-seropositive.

CDR3 protein: CASSLRAGLYGYTF. The CDR3 bases are TGTGCCAGCAGCTTACGTGCGGGATTATATGGCTACACCTTC. The chain uses TRBV7-9 and TRBJ1-2; D ambiguous. Trimming pared 2 bases from V and 5 bases from J, leaving 12 bases between. From germline, CDR1 is SEHNR and CDR2 FQNEAQ (reference sequence). This CDR3 region has 14 residues.

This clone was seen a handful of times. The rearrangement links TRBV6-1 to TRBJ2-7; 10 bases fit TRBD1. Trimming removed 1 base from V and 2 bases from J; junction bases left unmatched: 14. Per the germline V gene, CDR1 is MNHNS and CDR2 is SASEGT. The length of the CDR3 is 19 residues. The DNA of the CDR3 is TGTGCCAGCAGTGAAGACACTCCCGACAGGGGGCGAGTCGCCTACGAGCAGTACTTC. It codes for CASSEDTPDRGRVAYEQYF.

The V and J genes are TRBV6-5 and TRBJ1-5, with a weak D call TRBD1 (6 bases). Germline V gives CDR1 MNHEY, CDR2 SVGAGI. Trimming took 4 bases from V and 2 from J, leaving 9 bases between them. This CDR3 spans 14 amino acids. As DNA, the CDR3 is TGTGCCAGCAGTTTCAGGGGTGGCAATCAGCCCCAGCATTTT. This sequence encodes CASSFRGGNQPQHF.

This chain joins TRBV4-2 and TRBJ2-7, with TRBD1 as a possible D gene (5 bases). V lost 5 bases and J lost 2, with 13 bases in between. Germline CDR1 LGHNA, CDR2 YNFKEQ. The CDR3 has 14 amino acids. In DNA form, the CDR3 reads TGTGCCAGCAGCGAACAGGTGGTGACCTACGAGCAGTACTTC. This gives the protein CASSEQVVTYEQYF.

CDR3 bases: TGCACCAGCACCCGTCCCAAATATAGGGGGAGGGGTCACGAGCAGTACTTC. Translating it yields CTSTRPKYRGRGHEQYF. This chain uses TRBV1 with TRBJ2-7; the table's D call, TRBD2, was not checked against the DNA. TRBV1 is noted as a pseudogene. CDR3 length equals 17 residues.

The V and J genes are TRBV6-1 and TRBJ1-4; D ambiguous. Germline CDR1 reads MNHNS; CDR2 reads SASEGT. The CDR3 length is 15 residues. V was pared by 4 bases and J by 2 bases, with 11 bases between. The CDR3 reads CASSVGGATNEKLFF. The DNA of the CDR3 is TGTGCCAGCAGTGTCGGAGGAGCTACTAATGAAAAACTGTTTTTT.

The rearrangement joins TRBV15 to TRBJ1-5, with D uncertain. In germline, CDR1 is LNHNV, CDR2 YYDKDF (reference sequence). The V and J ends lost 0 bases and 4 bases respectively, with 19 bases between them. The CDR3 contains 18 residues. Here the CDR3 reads CATSRDLFPGLSNQPQHF. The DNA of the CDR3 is TGTGCCACCAGCAGAGATTTATTCCCCGGACTCTCTAATCAGCCCCAGCATTTT.

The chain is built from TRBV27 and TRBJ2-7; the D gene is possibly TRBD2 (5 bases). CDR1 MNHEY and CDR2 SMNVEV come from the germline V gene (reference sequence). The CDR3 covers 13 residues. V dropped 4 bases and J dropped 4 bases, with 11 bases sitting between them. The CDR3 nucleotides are TGTGCCAGCAGTTCCCCCTCGGGATACGAGCAGTACTTC. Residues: CASSSPSGYEQYF.

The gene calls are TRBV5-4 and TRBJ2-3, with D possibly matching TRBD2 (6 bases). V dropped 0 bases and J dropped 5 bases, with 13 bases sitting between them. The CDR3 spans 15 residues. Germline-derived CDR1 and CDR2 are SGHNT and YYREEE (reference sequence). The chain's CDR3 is CASSLAGGTVDTQYF. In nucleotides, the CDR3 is TGTGCCAGCAGCTTGGCGGGCGGGACGGTAGATACGCAGTATTTT.

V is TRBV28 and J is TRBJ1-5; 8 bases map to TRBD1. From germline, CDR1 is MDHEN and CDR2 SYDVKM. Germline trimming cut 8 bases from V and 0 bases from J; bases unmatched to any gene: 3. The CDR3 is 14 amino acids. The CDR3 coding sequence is TGTGCCAGCTCGGGACAGGCTAGCAATCAGCCCCAGCATTTT. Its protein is CASSGQASNQPQHF.

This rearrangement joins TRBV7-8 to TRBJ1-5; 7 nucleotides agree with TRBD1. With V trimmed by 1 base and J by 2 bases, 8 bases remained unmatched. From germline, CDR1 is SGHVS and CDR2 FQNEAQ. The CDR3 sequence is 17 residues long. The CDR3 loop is CASSLDTGAWGNQPQHF. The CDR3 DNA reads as TGTGCCAGCAGCTTAGACACAGGGGCTTGGGGCAATCAGCCCCAGCATTTT.

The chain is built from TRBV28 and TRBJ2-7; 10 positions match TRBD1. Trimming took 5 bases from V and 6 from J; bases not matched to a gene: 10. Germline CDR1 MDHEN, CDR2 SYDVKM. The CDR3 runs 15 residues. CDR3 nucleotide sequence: TGTGCCAGCAGTCAACCGGGACAGGGGACTCGCGAGCAGTACTTC. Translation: CASSQPGQGTREQYF. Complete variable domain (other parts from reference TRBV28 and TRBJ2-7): DVKVTQSSRYLVKRTGEKVFLECVQDMDHENMFWYRQDPGLGLRLIYFSYDVKMKEKGDIPEGYSVSREKKERFSLILESASTNQTSMYLCASSQPGQGTREQYFGPGTRLTVT.

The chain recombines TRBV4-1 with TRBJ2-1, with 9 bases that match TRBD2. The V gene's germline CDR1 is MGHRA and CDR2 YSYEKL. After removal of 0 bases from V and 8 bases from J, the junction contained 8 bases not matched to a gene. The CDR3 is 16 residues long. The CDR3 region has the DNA TGCGCCAGCAGCCAAGAGTCCGGCGGGAGGGGGGATGAGCAGTTCTTC. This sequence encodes CASSQESGGRGDEQFF.

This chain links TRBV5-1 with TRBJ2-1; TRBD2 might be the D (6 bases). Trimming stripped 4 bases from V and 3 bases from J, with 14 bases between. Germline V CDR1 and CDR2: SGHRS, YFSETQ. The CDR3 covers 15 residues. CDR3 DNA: TGCGCCAGCAGCCCCCCCGGGGGAAACTACAATGAGCAGTTCTTC. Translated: CASSPPGGNYNEQFF.

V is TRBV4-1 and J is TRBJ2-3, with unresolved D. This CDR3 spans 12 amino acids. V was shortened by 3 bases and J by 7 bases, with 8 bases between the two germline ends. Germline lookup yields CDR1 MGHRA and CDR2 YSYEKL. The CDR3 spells CASSHPPYTQYF. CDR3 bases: TGCGCCAGCAGCCACCCCCCCTATACGCAGTATTTT.

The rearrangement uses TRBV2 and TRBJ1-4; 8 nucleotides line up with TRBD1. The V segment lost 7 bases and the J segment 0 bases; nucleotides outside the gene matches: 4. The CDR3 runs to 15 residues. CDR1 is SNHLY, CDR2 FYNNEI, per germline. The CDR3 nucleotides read TGTGCCAGCAATGGACAGGGTGCAACTAATGAAAAACTGTTTTTT. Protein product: CASNGQGATNEKLFF.

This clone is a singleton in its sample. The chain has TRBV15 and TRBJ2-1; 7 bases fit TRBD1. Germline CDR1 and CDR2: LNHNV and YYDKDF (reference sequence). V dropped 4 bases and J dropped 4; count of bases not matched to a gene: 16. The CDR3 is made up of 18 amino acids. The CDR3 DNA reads TGTGCCACCAGCACCGAGAGTATCGGGACAGAGCTATACAATGAGCAGTTCTTC. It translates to CATSTESIGTELYNEQFF. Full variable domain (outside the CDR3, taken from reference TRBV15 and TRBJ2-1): DAMVIQNPRYQVTQFGKPVTLSCSQTLNHNVMYWYQQKSSQAPKLLFHYYDKDFNNEADTPDNFQSRRPNTSFCFLDIRSPGLGDTAMYLCATSTESIGTELYNEQFFGPGTRLTVL.

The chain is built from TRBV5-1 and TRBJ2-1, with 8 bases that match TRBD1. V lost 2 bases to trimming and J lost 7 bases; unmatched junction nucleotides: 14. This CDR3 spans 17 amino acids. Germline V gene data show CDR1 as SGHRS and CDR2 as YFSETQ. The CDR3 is CASSFGSQGVGGNEQFF. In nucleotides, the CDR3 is TGCGCCAGCAGCTTTGGTTCACAGGGGGTGGGTGGTAATGAGCAGTTCTTC.

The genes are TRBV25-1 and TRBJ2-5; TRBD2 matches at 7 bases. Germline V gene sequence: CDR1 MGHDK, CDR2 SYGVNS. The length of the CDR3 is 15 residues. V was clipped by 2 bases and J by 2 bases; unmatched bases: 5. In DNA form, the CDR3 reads TGTGCCAGCAGTGAAGGGGGGGGTCCGCAAGAGACCCAGTACTTC. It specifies CASSEGGGPQETQYF.

The CDR3 DNA reads TGCAGCGTTCTTGCAGGAGAGACCCAGTACTTC. Its translation is CSVLAGETQYF. This chain uses TRBV29-1 with TRBJ2-5; D unclear. The CDR3 has 11 amino acids. Trimming shortened V by 5 bases and J by 4 bases, and 8 bases separated the two germline ends. Germline-derived CDR1 and CDR2 are SQVTM and ANQGSEA.

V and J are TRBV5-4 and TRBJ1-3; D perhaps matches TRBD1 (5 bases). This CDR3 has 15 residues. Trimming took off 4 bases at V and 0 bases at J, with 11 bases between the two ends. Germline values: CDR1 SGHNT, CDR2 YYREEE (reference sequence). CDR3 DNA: TGTGCCAGCAGCGTGGGCACAGGCTCTGGAAACACCATATATTTT. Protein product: CASSVGTGSGNTIYF.

The CDR3 DNA reads TGTGCCAGCAAAGGGAGAAGCGAAAAACTGTTTTTT. This encodes CASKGRSEKLFF. This chain connects TRBV2 to TRBJ1-4, with D uncertain. The CDR3 is 12 amino acids. Trimming pared 7 bases from V and 8 bases from J, leaving 11 bases between. CDR1 and CDR2 (germline): SNHLY, FYNNEI. Full variable domain (missing parts from reference TRBV2 and TRBJ1-4): EPEVTQTPSHQVTQMGQEVILRCVPISNHLYFYWYRQILGQKVEFLVSFYNNEISEKSEIFDDQFSVERPDGSNFTLKIRSTKLEDSAMYFCASKGRSEKLFFGSGTQLSVL.

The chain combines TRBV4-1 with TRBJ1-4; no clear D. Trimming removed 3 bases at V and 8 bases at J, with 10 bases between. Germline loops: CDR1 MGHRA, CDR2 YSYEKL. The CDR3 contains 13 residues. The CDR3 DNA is TGCGCCAGCAGCCAGAGGGTTGGAGAAAAACTGTTTTTT. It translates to CASSQRVGEKLFF.

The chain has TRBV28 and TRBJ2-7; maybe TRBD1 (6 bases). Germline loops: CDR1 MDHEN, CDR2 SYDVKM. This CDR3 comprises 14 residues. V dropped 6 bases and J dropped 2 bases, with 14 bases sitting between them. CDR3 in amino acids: CASRSDRPPYEQYF. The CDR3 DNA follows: TGTGCCAGCAGATCAGACAGGCCCCCCTACGAGCAGTACTTC.

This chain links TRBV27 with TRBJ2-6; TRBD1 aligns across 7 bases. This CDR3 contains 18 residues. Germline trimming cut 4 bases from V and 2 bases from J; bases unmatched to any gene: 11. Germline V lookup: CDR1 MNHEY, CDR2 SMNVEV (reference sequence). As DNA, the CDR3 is TGTGCCAGCAGTTGGATTGAAGGGGGCAAGACTGGGGCCAACGTCCTGACTTTC. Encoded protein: CASSWIEGGKTGANVLTF.

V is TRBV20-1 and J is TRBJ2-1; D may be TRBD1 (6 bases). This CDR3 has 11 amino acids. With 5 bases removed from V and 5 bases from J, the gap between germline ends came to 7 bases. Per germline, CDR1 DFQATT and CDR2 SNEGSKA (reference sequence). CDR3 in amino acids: CSAGGHNEQFF. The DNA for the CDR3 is TGCAGTGCTGGGGGCCACAATGAGCAGTTCTTC.

The CDR3 DNA sequence: TGTGCCACCCTTAGCAGGGGAGCTAATGAAAAACTGTTTTTT. Encoded protein: CATLSRGANEKLFF. The chain combines TRBV15 with TRBJ1-4, with D possibly matching TRBD1 (6 bases). The CDR3 has 14 residues. In germline, CDR1 is LNHNV, CDR2 YYDKDF (reference sequence). Trimming removed 8 bases from V and 3 bases from J, with 13 bases in between.

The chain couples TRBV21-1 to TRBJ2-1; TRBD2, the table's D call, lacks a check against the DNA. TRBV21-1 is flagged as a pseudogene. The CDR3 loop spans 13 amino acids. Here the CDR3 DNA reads TGTGCCAGATGGGAGGGCCGTTTATATGAGCAGTTCTTC. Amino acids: CARWEGRLYEQFF.

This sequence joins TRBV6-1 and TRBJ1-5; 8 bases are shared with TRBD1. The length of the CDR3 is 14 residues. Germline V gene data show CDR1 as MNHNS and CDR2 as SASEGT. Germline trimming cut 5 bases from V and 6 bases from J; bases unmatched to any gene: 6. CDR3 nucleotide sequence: TGTGCCAGCAGTCCTGGGACAGGTCTTCAGCCCCAGCATTTT. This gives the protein CASSPGTGLQPQHF.

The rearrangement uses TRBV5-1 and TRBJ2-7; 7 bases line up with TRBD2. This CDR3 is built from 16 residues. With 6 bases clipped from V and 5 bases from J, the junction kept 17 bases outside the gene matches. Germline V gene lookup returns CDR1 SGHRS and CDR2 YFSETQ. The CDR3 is CASTARRREYVHEQYF. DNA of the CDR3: TGCGCCAGCACAGCCCGGCGGCGGGAGTATGTCCACGAGCAGTACTTC.

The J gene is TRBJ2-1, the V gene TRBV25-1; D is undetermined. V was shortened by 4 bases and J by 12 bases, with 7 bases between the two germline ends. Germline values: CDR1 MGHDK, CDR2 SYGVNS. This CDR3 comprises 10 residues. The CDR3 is CASSGGWQFF. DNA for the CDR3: TGTGCCAGCAGTGGCGGTTGGCAGTTCTTC.

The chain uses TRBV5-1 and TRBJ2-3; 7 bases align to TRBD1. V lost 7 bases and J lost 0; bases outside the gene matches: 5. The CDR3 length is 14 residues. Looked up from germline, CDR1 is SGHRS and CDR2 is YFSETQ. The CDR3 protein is CASQQGTSTDTQYF. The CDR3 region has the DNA TGCGCCAGCCAACAGGGGACGAGCACAGATACGCAGTATTTT.